Below are 17 T cell receptor beta chains sequenced from a single sample in a study of technical replicates of blood from several donors. Assay used: immunoSEQ multiplex PCR; TCRdb lists only in-frame clones, some missing. In the table there are roughly 73,000 clones, 93% of which are singletons. What was sequenced was T cells isolated from PBMCs. These receptors all come from a human donor in good health.

Written as DNA, the CDR3 is TGTGCCATCAGTGAGAGGGGGGCTAGCGGGGGGCGCACAGATACGCAGTATTTT. As protein: CAISERGASGGRTDTQYF. The chain uses TRBV10-3 and TRBJ2-3, with 11 bases matching TRBD2. CDR1 and CDR2 from the germline V gene are ENHRY and SYGVKD. CDR3 size: 18 residues. V trimming: 2 bases; J trimming: 1 base; junction bases outside the gene matches: 8.

The chain has TRBV2 and TRBJ2-7; 7 nucleotides align to TRBD1. Germline values: CDR1 SNHLY, CDR2 FYNNEI. V was clipped by 5 bases and J by 2 bases; unmatched bases: 6. The CDR3 has 14 amino acids. The CDR3 loop is CASSSGTAAYEQYF. CDR3 nucleotide sequence: TGTGCCAGCAGTTCCGGGACAGCGGCCTACGAGCAGTACTTC.

The rearrangement uses TRBV9 and TRBJ2-5, with D maybe TRBD1 (5 bases). The CDR3 is made up of 14 amino acids. The germline V and J ends were trimmed by 7 bases and 1 base, with 14 bases remaining between them. Germline CDR1 and CDR2: SGDLS and YYNGEE. CDR3 sequence (DNA): TGTGCCAGCGGCACAGGAGATTTCCAAGAGACCCAGTACTTC. Amino acid sequence: CASGTGDFQETQYF. The whole variable domain, filled in from reference TRBV9 and TRBJ2-5, reads DSGVTQTPKHLITATGQRVTLRCSPRSGDLSVYWYQQSLDQGLQFLIQYYNGEERAKGNILERFSAQQFPDLHSELNLSSLELGDSALYFCASGTGDFQETQYFGPGTRLLVL.

The V gene is TRBV1, the J gene TRBJ2-3; the D call of TRBD2 is as the table states it, not checked on the DNA. TRBV1 corresponds to a pseudogene. The CDR3 is 14 residues long. The CDR3 loop reads CTQSDGGPFGTQYF. As DNA, the CDR3 is TGCACCCAAAGCGACGGGGGGCCCTTCGGTACGCAGTATTTT.

This clone was picked up one time. This chain connects TRBV29-1 to TRBJ2-3; D unresolved. The CDR3 loop spans 12 amino acids. Germline V CDR1 and CDR2: SQVTM, ANQGSEA. The ends were cut back, 4 bases at V and 6 bases at J, with 11 bases in the middle. In DNA form, the CDR3 reads TGCAGCGTTGCCGAGTTGTCTGATACGCAGTATTTT. It is translated as CSVAELSDTQYF.

This clone was found once. J is TRBJ2-5 and V is TRBV6-5; TRBD2 is a possible D gene (6 bases). Germline CDR1 is MNHEY and CDR2 is SVGAGI. The CDR3 totals 16 residues. Trimming shortened V by 0 bases and J by 7 bases, and 18 bases separated the two germline ends. CDR3 sequence: CASSYSGVSGSGTQYF. CDR3 in DNA: TGTGCCAGCAGTTACTCGGGTGTCTCCGGGAGTGGGACCCAGTACTTC.

The chain recombines TRBV5-1 with TRBJ2-7; 8 nucleotides align to TRBD1. V lost 3 bases, J lost 0 bases, and 2 bases stayed unmatched. From germline, CDR1 is SGHRS and CDR2 YFSETQ. CDR3 length: 14 amino acids. CDR3 DNA: TGCGCCAGCAGCTGGACAGGGAGCTCCTACGAGCAGTACTTC. Translated: CASSWTGSSYEQYF. Looking up the rest from reference TRBV5-1 and TRBJ2-7 gives the full variable domain: KAGVTQTPRYLIKTRGQQVTLSCSPISGHRSVSWYQQTPGQGLQFLFEYFSETQRNKGNFPGRFSGRQFSNSRSEMNVSTLELGDSALYLCASSWTGSSYEQYFGPGTRLTVT.

The genes are TRBV5-6 and TRBJ1-2; D call uncertain. The CDR3 consists of 11 residues. Per germline, CDR1 SGHDT and CDR2 YYEEEE. Deletions cut 4 bases from V and 5 bases from J, with 6 bases between. The CDR3 sequence: CASSPGYGYTF. CDR3 in DNA: TGTGCCAGCAGCCCCGGGTATGGCTACACCTTC.

V usage is TRBV18 and J usage is TRBJ1-1, with D perhaps matching TRBD1 (5 bases). With 2 bases removed from V and 4 bases from J, the gap between germline ends came to 8 bases. CDR1 and CDR2 from the germline V gene are KGHSH and LQKENI. The CDR3 extends over 13 amino acids. This CDR3 is CASSPAGTTEAFF. The CDR3 region has the DNA TGTGCCAGCTCACCAGCGGGGACCACTGAAGCTTTCTTT. The full variable domain, in which reference TRBV18 and TRBJ1-1 provide the parts outside the CDR3, is NAGVMQNPRHLVRRRGQEARLRCSPMKGHSHVYWYRQLPEEGLKFMVYLQKENIIDESGMPKERFSAEFPKEGPSILRIQQVVRGDSAAYFCASSPAGTTEAFFGQGTRLTVV.

The chain carries TRBV9 and TRBJ1-1, with 9 bases matching TRBD1. The CDR3 spans 14 residues. V gave up 0 bases and J gave up 6 bases; unmatched junction bases: 3. The germline V gene encodes CDR1 SGDLS and CDR2 YYNGEE. The CDR3 loop is CASSVGTGAPEAFF. The CDR3 bases are TGTGCCAGCAGCGTAGGGACAGGGGCCCCTGAAGCTTTCTTT.

The gene calls are TRBV5-4 and TRBJ2-5; tentatively, D is TRBD1 (6 bases). Germline V CDR1 and CDR2: SGHNT, YYREEE (reference sequence). The CDR3 has 15 residues. The ends were cut back, 0 bases at V and 7 bases at J, with 16 bases in the middle. The CDR3 spells CASSLDRVLGGTQYF. The CDR3 DNA follows: TGTGCCAGCAGCTTGGACAGGGTACTTGGGGGGACCCAGTACTTC. The full variable domain, with the rest looked up from reference TRBV5-4 and TRBJ2-5, is ETGVTQSPTHLIKTRGQQVTLRCSSQSGHNTVSWYQQALGQGPQFIFQYYREEENGRGNFPPRFSGLQFPNYSSELNVNALELDDSALYLCASSLDRVLGGTQYFGPGTRLLVL.

Here the CDR3 reads CATSGDRHATNEKLFF. CDR3 in DNA: TGTGCCACCTCTGGGGACAGACATGCAACTAATGAAAAACTGTTTTTT. V is TRBV25-1 and J is TRBJ1-4; 7 bases align to TRBD1. The V and J ends lost 10 bases and 0 bases, in that order; junction bases with no gene match: 11. Germline CDR1 is MGHDK and CDR2 is SYGVNS. The CDR3 runs to 16 residues.

The V call is TRBV28, the J call TRBJ2-1; possible D gene TRBD1, 6 bases. Trimming removed 2 bases at V and 7 bases at J, with 12 bases between. CDR1 is MDHEN, CDR2 SYDVKM, per germline. The CDR3 loop spans 14 amino acids. Here the CDR3 DNA reads TGTGCCAGCAGTTTAGAGAGGGGGTGGAATGAGCAGTTCTTC. This encodes CASSLERGWNEQFF.

The rearrangement joins TRBV6-1 to TRBJ1-2; D is perhaps TRBD1 (6 bases). This CDR3 contains 15 residues. CDR1 is MNHNS, CDR2 SASEGT, per germline. V lost 0 bases and J lost 8, with 16 bases in between. This CDR3 reads CASSEADRGYGGYTF. The CDR3 nucleotides read TGTGCCAGCAGTGAAGCGGATAGGGGGTATGGCGGCTACACCTTC.

This clone was counted a single time. V is TRBV5-1 and J is TRBJ1-3, with a tentative D call TRBD1 (5 bases). The CDR3 has 15 residues. Trimming took 0 bases from V and 0 from J, leaving 7 bases between them. Germline CDR1 reads SGHRS; CDR2 reads YFSETQ. The CDR3 is CASSLEGHSGNTIYF. As DNA, the CDR3 is TGCGCCAGCAGCTTGGAAGGACACTCTGGAAACACCATATATTTT.

This clone came up once. V gene TRBV28 combines with J gene TRBJ1-4; 7 bases match TRBD1. There are 15 residues in the CDR3. Looked up from germline, CDR1 is MDHEN and CDR2 is SYDVKM. After removal of 5 bases from V and 8 bases from J, the junction contained 11 bases not matched to a gene. The DNA of the CDR3 is TGTGCCAGCAGTCGCTACAGGGGAGATGGAGAAAAACTGTTTTTT. As protein: CASSRYRGDGEKLFF. Full variable domain (rest looked up from reference TRBV28 and TRBJ1-4): DVKVTQSSRYLVKRTGEKVFLECVQDMDHENMFWYRQDPGLGLRLIYFSYDVKMKEKGDIPEGYSVSREKKERFSLILESASTNQTSMYLCASSRYRGDGEKLFFGSGTQLSVL.

The gene calls are TRBV6-4 and TRBJ2-6; 7 bases agree with TRBD2. Germline CDR1 reads MRHNA; CDR2 reads SNTAGT. Unmatched junction bases numbered 4, after V lost 6 bases and J lost 2 bases. This CDR3 has 15 residues. CDR3 sequence (DNA): TGTGCCAGCAGCCACGGGAGGACTGGGGCCAACGTCCTGACTTTC. It is translated as CASSHGRTGANVLTF.